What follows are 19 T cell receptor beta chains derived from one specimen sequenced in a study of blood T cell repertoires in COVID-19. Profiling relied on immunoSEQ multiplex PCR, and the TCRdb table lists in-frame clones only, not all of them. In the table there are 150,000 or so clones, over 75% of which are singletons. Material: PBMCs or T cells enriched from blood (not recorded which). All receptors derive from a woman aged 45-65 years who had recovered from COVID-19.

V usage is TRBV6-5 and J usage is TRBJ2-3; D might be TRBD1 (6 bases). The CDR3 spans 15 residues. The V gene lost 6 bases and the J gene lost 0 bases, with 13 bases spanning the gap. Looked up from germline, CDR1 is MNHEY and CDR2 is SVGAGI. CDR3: CASRGQEISTDTQYF. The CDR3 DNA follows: TGTGCCAGCAGGGGACAAGAGATTAGCACAGATACGCAGTATTTT.

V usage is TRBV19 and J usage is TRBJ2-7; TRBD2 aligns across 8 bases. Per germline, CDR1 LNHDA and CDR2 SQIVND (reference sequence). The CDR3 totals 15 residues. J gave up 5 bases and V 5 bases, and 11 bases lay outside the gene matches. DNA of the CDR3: TGTGCCAGTAGTGCCGGACTAGCCAACAACCACGAGCAGTACTTC. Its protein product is CASSAGLANNHEQYF. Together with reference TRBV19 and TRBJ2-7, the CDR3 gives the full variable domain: DGGITQSPKYLFRKEGQNVTLSCEQNLNHDAMYWYRQDPGQGLRLIYYSQIVNDFQKGDIAEGYSVSREKKESFPLTVTSAQKNPTAFYLCASSAGLANNHEQYFGPGTRLTVT.

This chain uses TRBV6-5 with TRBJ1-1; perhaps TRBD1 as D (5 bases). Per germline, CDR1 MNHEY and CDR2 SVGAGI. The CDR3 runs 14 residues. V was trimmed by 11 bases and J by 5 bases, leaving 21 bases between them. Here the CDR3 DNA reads TGTGCCGCACTATCTTTGCGCAGGGTTACTGAAGCTTTCTTT. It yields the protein CAALSLRRVTEAFF.

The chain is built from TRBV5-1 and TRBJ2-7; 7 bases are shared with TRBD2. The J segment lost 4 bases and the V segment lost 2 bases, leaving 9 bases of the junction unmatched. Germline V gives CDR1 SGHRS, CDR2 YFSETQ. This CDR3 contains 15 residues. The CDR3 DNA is TGCGCCAGCAGCTTTAAGGTCCGGGAGGATTACGAGCAGTACTTC. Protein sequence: CASSFKVREDYEQYF.

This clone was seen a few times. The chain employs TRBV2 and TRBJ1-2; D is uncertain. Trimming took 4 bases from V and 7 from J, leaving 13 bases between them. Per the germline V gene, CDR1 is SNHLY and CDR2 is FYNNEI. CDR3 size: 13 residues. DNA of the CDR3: TGTGCCAGCAGTGTCGGCCAGGCCTTTGGCTACACCTTC. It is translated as CASSVGQAFGYTF.

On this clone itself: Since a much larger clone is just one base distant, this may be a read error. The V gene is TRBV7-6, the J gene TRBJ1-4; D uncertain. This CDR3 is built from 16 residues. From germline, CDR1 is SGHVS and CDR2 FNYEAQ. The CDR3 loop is CAISLVGQASNEKLFF. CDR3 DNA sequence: TGTGCCATCAGCTTAGTTGGGCAGGCCTCTAATGAAAAACTGTTTTTT.

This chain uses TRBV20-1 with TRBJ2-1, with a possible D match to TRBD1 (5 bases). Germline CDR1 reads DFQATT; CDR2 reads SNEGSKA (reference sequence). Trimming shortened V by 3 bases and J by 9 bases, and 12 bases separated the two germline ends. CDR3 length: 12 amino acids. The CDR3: CSASGKRGEQFF. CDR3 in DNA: TGCAGTGCTAGTGGCAAAAGGGGTGAGCAGTTCTTC.

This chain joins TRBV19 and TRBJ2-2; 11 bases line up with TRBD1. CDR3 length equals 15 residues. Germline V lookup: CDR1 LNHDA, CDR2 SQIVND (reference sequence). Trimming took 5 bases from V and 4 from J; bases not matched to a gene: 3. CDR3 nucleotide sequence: TGTGCCAGTAGTGGACAGGGGGCCTTCACCGGGGAGCTGTTTTTT. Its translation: CASSGQGAFTGELFF.

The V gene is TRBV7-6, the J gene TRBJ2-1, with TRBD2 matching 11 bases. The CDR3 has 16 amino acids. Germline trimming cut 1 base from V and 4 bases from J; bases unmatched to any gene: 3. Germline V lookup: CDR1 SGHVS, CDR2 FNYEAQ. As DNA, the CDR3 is TGTGCCAGCAGCTTAGTCGGGACTAGCGGTTACAATGAGCAGTTCTTC. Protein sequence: CASSLVGTSGYNEQFF.

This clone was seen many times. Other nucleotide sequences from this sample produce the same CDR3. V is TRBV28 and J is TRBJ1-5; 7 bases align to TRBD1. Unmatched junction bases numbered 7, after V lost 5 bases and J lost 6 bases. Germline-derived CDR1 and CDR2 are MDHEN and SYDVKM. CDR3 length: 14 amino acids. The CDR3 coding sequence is TGTGCCAGCAGTCTAGAGGGGGCGGGTCAGCCCCAGCATTTT. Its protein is CASSLEGAGQPQHF.

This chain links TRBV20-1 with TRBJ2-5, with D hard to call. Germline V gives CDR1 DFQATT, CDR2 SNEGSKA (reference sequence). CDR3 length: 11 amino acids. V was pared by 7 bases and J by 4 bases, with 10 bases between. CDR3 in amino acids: CSVPKRETQYF. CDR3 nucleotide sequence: TGCAGTGTTCCGAAGCGAGAGACCCAGTACTTC.

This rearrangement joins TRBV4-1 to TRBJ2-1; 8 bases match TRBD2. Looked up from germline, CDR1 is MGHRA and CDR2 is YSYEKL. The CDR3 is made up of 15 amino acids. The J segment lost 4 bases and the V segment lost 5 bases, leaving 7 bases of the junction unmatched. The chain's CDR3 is CASSSGLAGYNEQFF. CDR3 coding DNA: TGCGCCAGCAGCTCCGGGCTAGCGGGTTACAATGAGCAGTTCTTC.

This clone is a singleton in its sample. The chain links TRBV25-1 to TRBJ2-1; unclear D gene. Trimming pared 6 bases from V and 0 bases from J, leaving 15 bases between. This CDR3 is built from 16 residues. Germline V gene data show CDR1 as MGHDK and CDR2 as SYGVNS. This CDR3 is CASSPLPPSSYNEQFF. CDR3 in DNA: TGTGCCAGCAGCCCACTCCCTCCTAGCTCCTACAATGAGCAGTTCTTC.

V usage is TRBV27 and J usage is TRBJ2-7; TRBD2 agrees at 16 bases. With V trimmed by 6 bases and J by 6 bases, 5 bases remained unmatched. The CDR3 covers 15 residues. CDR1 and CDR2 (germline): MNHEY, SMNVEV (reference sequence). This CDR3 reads CASRPGTSGRVEQYF. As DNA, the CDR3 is TGTGCCAGCAGACCTGGGACTAGCGGGAGGGTCGAGCAGTACTTC.

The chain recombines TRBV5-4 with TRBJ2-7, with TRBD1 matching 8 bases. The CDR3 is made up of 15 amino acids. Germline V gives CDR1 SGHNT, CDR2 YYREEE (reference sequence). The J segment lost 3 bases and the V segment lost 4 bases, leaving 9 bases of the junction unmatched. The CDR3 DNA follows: TGTGCCAGCAGCCTGGGACAGGTGGGGATCTACGAGCAGTACTTC. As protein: CASSLGQVGIYEQYF.

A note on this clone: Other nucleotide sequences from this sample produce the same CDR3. In nucleotides, the CDR3 is TGTGCCAGCAGCTTAGCTGTAAGGGGGTATGGCTACACCTTC. This gives the protein CASSLAVRGYGYTF. The rearrangement joins TRBV7-2 to TRBJ1-2; D might be TRBD1 (6 bases). Germline V gives CDR1 SGHTA, CDR2 FQGNSA. Trimming removed 0 bases at V and 5 bases at J, with 10 bases between. This CDR3 has 14 amino acids.

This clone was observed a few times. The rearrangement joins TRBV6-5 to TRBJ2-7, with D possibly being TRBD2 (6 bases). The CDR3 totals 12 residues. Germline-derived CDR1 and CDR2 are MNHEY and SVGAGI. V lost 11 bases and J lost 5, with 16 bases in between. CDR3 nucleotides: TGTGCCTCGGGACTCGCGCGCAACGAGCAGTACTTC. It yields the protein CASGLARNEQYF.

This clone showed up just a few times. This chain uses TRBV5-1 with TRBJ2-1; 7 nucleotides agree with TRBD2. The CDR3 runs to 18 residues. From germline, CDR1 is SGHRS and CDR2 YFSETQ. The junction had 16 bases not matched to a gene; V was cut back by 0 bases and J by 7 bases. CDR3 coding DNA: TGCGCCAGCAGCTTGGGAGGAATTACCGGGACTACCGTTAATGAGCAGTTCTTC. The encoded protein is CASSLGGITGTTVNEQFF.

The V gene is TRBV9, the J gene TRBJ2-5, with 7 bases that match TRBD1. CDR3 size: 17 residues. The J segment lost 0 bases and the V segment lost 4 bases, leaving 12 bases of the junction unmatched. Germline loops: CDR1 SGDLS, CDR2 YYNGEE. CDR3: CASSPLRQGSYQETQYF. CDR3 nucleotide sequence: TGTGCCAGCAGCCCCCTTCGACAGGGCTCCTACCAAGAGACCCAGTACTTC.